This T cell receptor (beta chain) was profiled in a study of blood T cells in healthy people across ages. Combining a sample-barcoded 5' primer with a J-beta primer mix, a second PCR ran for about 6 to 12 cycles. In TCRdb, the 5' RACE reads were re-called with MiXCR into one record per CDR3 protein. The sample holds around 1,500,000 distinct CDR3 sequences, under 30% seen once. Germline values: CDR1 SEHNR, CDR2 FQNEAQ (reference sequence). This CDR3 region has 15 residues. This clonotype was detected only a few times. The sample taken for sequencing was blood. This chain connects TRBV7-9 to TRBJ2-5; tentative D call: TRBD1 (6 bases). Gene TRBJ2-7 matches the end of the DNA better, so the J call may be wrong. The source of this sequence is a woman in her twenties or thirties in good health. The CDR3 sequence is CASSHRTVSIGEQYF. The CDR3 nucleotides are TGTGCCAGCAGCCACCGGACAGTCTCGATTGGCGAGCAGTACTTC.